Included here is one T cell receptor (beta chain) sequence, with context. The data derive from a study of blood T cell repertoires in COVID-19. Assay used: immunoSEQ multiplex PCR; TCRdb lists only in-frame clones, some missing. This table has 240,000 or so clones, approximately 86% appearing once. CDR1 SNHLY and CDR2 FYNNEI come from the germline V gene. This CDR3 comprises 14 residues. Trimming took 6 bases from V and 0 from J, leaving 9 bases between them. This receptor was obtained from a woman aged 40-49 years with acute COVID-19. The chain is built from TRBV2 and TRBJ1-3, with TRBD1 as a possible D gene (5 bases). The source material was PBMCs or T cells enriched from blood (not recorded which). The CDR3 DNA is TGTGCCAGCAGCTGGACATACTCTGGAAACACCATATATTTT. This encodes CASSWTYSGNTIYF.